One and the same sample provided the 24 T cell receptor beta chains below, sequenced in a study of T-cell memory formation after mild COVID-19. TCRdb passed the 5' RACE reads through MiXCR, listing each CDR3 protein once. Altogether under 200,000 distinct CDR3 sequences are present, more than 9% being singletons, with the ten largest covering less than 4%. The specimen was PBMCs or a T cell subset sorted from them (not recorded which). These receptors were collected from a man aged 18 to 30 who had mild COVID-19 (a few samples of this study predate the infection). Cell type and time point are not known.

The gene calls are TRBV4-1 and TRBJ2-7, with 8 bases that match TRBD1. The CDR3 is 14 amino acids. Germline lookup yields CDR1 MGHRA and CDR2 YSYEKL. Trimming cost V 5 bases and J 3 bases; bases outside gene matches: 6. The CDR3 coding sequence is TGCGCCAGCAGCGTGGGGACAGGAGACTACGAGCAGTACGTC. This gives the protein CASSVGTGDYEQYV.

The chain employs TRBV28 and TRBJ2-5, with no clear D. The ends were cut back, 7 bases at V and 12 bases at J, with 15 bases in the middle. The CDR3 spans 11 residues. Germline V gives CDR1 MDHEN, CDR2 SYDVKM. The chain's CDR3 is CASTGARRKYF. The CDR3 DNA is TGTGCCAGCACCGGCGCCCGCCGAAAGTACTTC.

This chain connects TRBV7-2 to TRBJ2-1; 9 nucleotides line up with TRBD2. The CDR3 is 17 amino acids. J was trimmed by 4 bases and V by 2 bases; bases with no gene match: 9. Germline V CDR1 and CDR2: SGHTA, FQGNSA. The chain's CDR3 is CASSLQGSGGPYNEQFF. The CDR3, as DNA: TGTGCCAGCAGCTTACAGGGTAGCGGGGGCCCTTACAATGAGCAGTTCTTC.

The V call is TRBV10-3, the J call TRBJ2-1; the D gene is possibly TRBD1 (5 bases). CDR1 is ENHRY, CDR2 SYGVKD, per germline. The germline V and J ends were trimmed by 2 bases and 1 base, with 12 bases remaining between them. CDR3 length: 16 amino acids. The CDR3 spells CAISEMGPGSYNEQFF. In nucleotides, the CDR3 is TGTGCCATCAGTGAGATGGGGCCCGGGTCCTACAATGAGCAGTTCTTC.

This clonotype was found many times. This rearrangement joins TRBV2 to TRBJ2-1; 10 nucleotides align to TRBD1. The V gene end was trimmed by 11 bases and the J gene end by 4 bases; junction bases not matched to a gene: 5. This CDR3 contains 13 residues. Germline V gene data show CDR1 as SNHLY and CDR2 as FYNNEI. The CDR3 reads CACRDRGYNEQFF. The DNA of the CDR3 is TGTGCCTGCCGGGACAGGGGATACAATGAGCAGTTCTTC.

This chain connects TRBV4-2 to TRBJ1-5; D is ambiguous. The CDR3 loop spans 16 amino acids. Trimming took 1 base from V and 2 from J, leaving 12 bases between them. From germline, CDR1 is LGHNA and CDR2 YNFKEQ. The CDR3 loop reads CASSQGQPPGNQPQHF. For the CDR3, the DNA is TGTGCCAGCAGCCAAGGCCAGCCTCCGGGCAATCAGCCCCAGCATTTT.

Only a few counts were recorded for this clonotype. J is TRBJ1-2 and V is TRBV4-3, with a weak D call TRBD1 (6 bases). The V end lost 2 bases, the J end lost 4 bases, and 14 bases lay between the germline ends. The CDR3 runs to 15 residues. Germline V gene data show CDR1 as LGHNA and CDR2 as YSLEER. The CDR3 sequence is CASSQQYTGIYGYTF. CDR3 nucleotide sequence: TGCGCCAGCAGCCAACAGTATACAGGGATCTATGGCTACACCTTC.

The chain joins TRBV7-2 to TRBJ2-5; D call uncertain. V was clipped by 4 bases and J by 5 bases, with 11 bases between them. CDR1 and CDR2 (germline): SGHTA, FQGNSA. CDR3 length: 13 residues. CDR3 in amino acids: CASSSAREETQYF. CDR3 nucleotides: TGTGCCAGCAGCTCGGCCAGAGAGGAGACCCAGTACTTC. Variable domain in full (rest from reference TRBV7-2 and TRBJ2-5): GAGVSQSPSNKVTEKGKDVELRCDPISGHTALYWYRQSLGQGLEFLIYFQGNSAPDKSGLPSDRFSAERTGGSVSTLTIQRTQQEDSAVYLCASSSAREETQYFGPGTRLLVL.

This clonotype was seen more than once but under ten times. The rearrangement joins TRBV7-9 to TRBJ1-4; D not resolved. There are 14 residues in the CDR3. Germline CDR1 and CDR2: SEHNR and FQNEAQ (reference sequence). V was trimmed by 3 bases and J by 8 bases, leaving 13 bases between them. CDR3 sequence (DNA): TGTGCCAGCAGCTTGACTTCCACCGACGAAAAACTGTTTTTT. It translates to CASSLTSTDEKLFF.

CDR3 sequence reads: CASRIRQNTEAFF. The CDR3 DNA sequence: TGTGCCAGCAGAATTCGACAGAACACTGAAGCTTTCTTT. The chain combines TRBV7-2 with TRBJ1-1; no reliable D call. Trimming took off 6 bases at V and 1 base at J, with 9 bases between the two ends. Germline loops: CDR1 SGHTA, CDR2 FQGNSA. CDR3 length: 13 amino acids.

The CDR3 nucleotides are TGTGCCAGCATGGCGAACTACGAGCAGTACTTC. Encoded protein: CASMANYEQYF. J is TRBJ2-7 and V is TRBV2; D uncertain. This CDR3 spans 11 amino acids. V was shortened by 7 bases and J by 3 bases, with 7 bases between the two germline ends. CDR1 SNHLY and CDR2 FYNNEI come from the germline V gene.

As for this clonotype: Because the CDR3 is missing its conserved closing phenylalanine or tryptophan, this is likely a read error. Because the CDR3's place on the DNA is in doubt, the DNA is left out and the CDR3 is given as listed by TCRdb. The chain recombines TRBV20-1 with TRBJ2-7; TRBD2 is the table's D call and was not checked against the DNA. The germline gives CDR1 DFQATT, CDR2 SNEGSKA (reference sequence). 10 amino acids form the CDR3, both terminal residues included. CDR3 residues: CSARVGGGTL.

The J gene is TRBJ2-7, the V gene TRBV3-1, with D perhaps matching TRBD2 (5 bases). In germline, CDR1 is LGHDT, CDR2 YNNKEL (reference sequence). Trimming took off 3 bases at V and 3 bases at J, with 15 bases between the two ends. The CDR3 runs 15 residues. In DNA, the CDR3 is TGTGCCAGCAGCCATCGGTCAGCCGGGGTCTACGAGCAGTACTTC. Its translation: CASSHRSAGVYEQYF.

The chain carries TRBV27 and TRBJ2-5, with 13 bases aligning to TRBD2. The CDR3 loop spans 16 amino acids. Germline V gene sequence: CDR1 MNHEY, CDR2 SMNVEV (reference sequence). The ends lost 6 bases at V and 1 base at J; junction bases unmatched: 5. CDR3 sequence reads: CASRRLAGGSQETQYF. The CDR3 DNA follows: TGTGCCAGCAGGCGACTAGCGGGGGGCAGCCAAGAGACCCAGTACTTC.

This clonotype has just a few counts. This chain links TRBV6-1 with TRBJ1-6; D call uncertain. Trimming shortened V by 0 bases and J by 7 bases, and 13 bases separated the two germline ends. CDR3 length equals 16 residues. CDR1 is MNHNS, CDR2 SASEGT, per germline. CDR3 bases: TGTGCCAGCAGTGAAGCCGGGAGACACTGGAATTCACCCCTCCACTTT. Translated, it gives CASSEAGRHWNSPLHF.

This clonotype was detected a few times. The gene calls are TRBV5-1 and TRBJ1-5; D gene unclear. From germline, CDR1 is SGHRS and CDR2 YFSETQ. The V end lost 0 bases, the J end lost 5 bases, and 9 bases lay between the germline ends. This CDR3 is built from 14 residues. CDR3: CASSLDGSDQPQHF. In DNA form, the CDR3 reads TGCGCCAGCAGCTTGGATGGGTCTGATCAGCCCCAGCATTTT.

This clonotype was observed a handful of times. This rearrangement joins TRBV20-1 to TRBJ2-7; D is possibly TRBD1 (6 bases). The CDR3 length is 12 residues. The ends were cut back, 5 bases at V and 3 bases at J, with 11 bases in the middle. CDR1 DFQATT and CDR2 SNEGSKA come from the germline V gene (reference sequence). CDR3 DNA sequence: TGCAGTGCTCCGGGACACAGCTACGAGCAGTACGTC. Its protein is CSAPGHSYEQYV.

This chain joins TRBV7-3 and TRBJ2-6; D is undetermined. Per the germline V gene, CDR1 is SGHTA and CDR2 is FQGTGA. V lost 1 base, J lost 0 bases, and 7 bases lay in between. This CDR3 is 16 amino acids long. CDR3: CASSLKFGSGANVLTF. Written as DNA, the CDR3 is TGTGCCAGCAGCTTAAAGTTCGGCTCTGGGGCCAACGTCCTGACTTTC.

This CDR3 reads CASSYRDLLTDTQYF. The CDR3 DNA sequence: TGTGCCAGCAGCTACCGGGACCTGCTCACAGATACGCAGTATTTT. The chain couples TRBV3-1 to TRBJ2-3, with D perhaps being TRBD1 or TRBD2 (5 bases each). The length of the CDR3 is 15 residues. V was pared by 5 bases and J by 2 bases, with 14 bases between. Looked up from germline, CDR1 is LGHDT and CDR2 is YNNKEL (reference sequence).

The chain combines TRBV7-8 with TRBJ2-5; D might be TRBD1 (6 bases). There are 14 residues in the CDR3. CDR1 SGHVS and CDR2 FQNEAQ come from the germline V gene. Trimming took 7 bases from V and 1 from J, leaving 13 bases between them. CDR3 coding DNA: TGTGCCAGCACCCCCGGACAGATCCAAGAGACCCAGTACTTC. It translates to CASTPGQIQETQYF.

CDR3 nucleotide sequence: TGTGCCAGCAGCTACCTAGCGGGGGGGTACAATGAGCAGTTCTTC. This gives the protein CASSYLAGGYNEQFF. V is TRBV11-2 and J is TRBJ2-1; 12 bases are shared with TRBD2. CDR1 is SGHAT, CDR2 FQNNGV, per germline. Trimming removed 4 bases from V and 4 bases from J; junction bases left unmatched: 2. CDR3 length: 15 residues.

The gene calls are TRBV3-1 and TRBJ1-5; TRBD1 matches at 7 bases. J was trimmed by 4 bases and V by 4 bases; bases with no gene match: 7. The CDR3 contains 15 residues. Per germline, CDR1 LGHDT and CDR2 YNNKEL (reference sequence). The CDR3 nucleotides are TGTGCCAGCAGCCCCACTCGACAGGGTAATCAGCCCCAGCATTTT. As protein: CASSPTRQGNQPQHF.

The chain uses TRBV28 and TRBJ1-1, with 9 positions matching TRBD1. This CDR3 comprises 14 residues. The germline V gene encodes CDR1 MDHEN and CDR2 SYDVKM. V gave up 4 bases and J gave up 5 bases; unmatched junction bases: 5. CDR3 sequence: CASSSGTGRTEAFF. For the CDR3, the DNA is TGTGCCAGCAGTTCTGGGACAGGGAGGACTGAAGCTTTCTTT.

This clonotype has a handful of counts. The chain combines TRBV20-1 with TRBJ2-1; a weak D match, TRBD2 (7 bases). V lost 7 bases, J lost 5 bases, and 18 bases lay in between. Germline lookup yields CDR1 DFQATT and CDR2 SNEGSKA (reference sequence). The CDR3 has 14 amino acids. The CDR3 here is CSVKGRGPDNEQFF. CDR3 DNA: TGCAGTGTGAAGGGGCGGGGGCCTGACAATGAGCAGTTCTTC.